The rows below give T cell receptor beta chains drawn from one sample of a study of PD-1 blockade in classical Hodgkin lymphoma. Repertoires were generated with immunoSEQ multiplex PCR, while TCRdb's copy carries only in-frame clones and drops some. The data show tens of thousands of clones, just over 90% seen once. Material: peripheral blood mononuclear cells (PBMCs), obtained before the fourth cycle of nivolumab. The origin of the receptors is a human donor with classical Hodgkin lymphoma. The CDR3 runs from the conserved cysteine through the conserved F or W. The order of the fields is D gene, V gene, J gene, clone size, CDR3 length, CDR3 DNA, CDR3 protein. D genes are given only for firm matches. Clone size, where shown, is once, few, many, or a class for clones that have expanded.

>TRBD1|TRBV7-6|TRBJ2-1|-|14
TGTGCCAGCAGCCCCCGGACAGGGGACAATGAGCAGTTCTTC
CASSPRTGDNEQFF
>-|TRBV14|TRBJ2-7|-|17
TGTGCCAGCAGCCAAGGATCTGCAGGGCCCTTTACCTACGAGCAGTACTTC
CASSQGSAGPFTYEQYF
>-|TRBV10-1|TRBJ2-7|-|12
TGCGCCAGCAGTGGATATTCCTACGAGCAGTACTTC
CASSGYSYEQYF
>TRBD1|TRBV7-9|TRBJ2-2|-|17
TGTGCCAGCAGCCAGACCGGGACAGGGGGCATCACCGGGGAGCTGTTTTTT
CASSQTGTGGITGELFF
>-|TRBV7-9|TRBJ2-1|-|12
TGTGCCAGCAGCTTGGGTCACAATGAGCAGTTCTTC
CASSLGHNEQFF
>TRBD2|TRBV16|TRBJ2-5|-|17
TGTGCCAGCAGCCAATCGGGACTAGCGGGGGAACAAGAGACCCAGTACTTC
CASSQSGLAGEQETQYF
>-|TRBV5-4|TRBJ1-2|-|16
TGTGCCAGCAGCTTGGGGTCTACAGGCCCTAACTATGGCTACACCTTC
CASSLGSTGPNYGYTF
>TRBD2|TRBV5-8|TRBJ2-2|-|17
TGTGCCAGCAGCTTGCTGGGGGGAGGGCCGGTCACCGGGGAGCTGTTTTTT
CASSLLGGGPVTGELFF
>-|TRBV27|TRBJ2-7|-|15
TGTGCCAGCAGTTTATATGCTCGAGGCCCCTACGAGCAGTACTTC
CASSLYARGPYEQYF
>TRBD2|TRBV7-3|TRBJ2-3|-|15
TGTGCCAGCAGTTCGAGCGGGAGTTGGGCAGATACGCAGTATTTT
CASSSSGSWADTQYF
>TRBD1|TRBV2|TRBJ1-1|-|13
TGTGCCAGAACCGGGACAGCGAACACTGAAGCTTTCTTT
CARTGTANTEAFF
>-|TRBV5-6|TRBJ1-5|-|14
TGTGCCAGCAGCTTGGGACAGGTTTATCAGCCCCAGCATTTT
CASSLGQVYQPQHF
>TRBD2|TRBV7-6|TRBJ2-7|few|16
TGTGCCAGCAGCGTTGGGACTAGCGGGCCCTCCTACGAGCAGTACTTC
CASSVGTSGPSYEQYF
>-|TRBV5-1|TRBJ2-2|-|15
TGCGCCAGCAGCTTGGGAAGGTCGGGTTCCGGGGAGCTGTTTTTT
CASSLGRSGSGELFF
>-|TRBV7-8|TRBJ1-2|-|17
TGTGCCAGCAGCTTATTAGAATCCCCATCCTCTAACTATGGCTACACCTTC
CASSLLESPSSNYGYTF
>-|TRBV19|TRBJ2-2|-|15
TGTGCCAGTAGTATGTGGGACACATACACCGGGGAGCTGTTTTTT
CASSMWDTYTGELFF
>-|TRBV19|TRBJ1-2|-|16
TGTGCCAGTCACCCGAATCCCGGCGGGGGGACCTATGGCTACACCTTC
CASHPNPGGGTYGYTF
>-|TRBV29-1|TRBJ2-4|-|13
TGCAGCGTGACCCAGGGGCCAGGAGACATTCAGTACTTC
CSVTQGPGDIQYF